The TCR beta chain described here comes from a study of cytomegalovirus exposure and HLA in healthy donors. Background on the study: The early release's HLA-typed donors yielded approximately 85 million unique TCRs. General study results and limits: A later analysis appeared to link common viral pathogens to several of the most significant clusters. It was in a later analysis that TCR association rates were seen to vary by HLA locus, highest for DRB1 and lowest for HLA-C.

The V gene lost 3 bases and the J gene lost 5 bases, with 6 bases spanning the gap. CDR1 DFQATT and CDR2 SNEGSKA come from the germline V gene (reference sequence). The CDR3 has 11 amino acids. In the case of this clone: Its specificity is not known.

13 Jbeta primers and 60 Vbeta primers were used for the PCR. Original methodology: An analysis that came later counted tens of millions of unique TCR beta chains, approximately 9.9 million shared. Using immunoSEQ multiplex PCR, the repertoire was profiled, and TCRdb retains in-frame clones only, with some absent. For V, J and clone size, that table is used; D and trimming come from the DNA. Among tens of thousands of clones, around 78% were seen once, and the ten largest hold 4% to 4.5%. The J gene is TRBJ2-3, the V gene TRBV20-1, with no clear D. The material sequenced was PBMCs. The receptor comes from a man aged 40-49 years in good health and CMV-seronegative. The CDR3, as DNA: TGCAGTGCTAGCTTTGTAGATACGCAGTATTTT. Residues: CSASFVDTQYF.